This T cell receptor (beta chain) comes out of a study of T-cell reconstitution after alpha-beta-depleted transplantation in children. This clonotype was seen repeatedly, ten times or more. This CDR3 has 15 amino acids. Trimming cost V 0 bases and J 0 bases, with 8 bases left between them. In germline, CDR1 is LGHNA, CDR2 YSLEER. Using unique molecular identifiers, the investigators prepared the TCRbeta library. MiXCR, applied by TCRdb to the PCR reads, yields one record per CDR3 protein. The sample shows around 380,000 distinct CDR3 sequences, about a tenth of them seen only once. This TCR came from a human donor who donated a stem cell graft to a child with acute myeloid leukemia. The rearrangement links TRBV4-3 to TRBJ1-1, with D hard to call. Sequences were derived from PBMCs from the stem cell graft donor, sampled from the stem cell graft. CDR3 DNA sequence: TGCGCCAGCAGCCAAGATTGGCGCTTGAACACTGAAGCTTTCTTT. Protein sequence: CASSQDWRLNTEAFF.